Sequencing of this T cell receptor beta chain was carried out in a study of cytomegalovirus exposure and HLA in healthy donors (TCRdb year 2017). A note on the overall study: According to a later analysis, the 120 or so validation repertoires were produced on the same platform as the roughly 600 repertoires of the first cohort. To predict cytomegalovirus infection status, the study brought together high-throughput TCR immunosequencing, statistical association of individual TCRs with disease status, and machine learning. The study was designed to test whether signatures of past pathogen exposure could be identified by cataloging public T cell receptors. Along with the approximately 650-subject first cohort, a separate validation cohort of over a hundred different subjects was used. What the study reported, not specific to this receptor: A later analysis lacked HLA typing for the validation cohort, so it scored co-occurrence in that cohort across all 110 or so repertoires. The study gave a list of around 170 TCR beta chains associated with cytomegalovirus. A few of the identified cytomegalovirus-associated TCR beta chains were confirmed in vitro to be specific for cytomegalovirus antigens. The authors suggested that the approach could potentially be generalized to other disease states and immunological phenotypes. While some public TCRs were present in many individuals, most TCR sequences turned up only very rarely across donors. The classifier was reported to diagnose cytomegalovirus status with high specificity and sensitivity in both the original cohort and the validation cohort. A later analysis found that TCRs clustered in the first cohort also tended to co-occur in the 120 validation repertoires, with 94% of cluster scores above 0.

From the cysteine through the phenylalanine, the CDR3 covers 12 amino acids. CDR3 DNA is the only sequence kept; it has 36 bases, read in frame from the first base. Sequences SEHNR (CDR1) and FQNEAQ (CDR2) are obtained from the germline V gene (reference sequence). V is cut back by 5 bases and J by 6 bases, with 1 base in the junction unmatched. Concerning this clone: The antigen it binds to is not known. No base-level quality is on record; no much larger clone is a single base apart.

The method behind the library was the immunoSEQ multiplex PCR assay. The source study handled its data this way. A statistical classification framework was developed to diagnose cytomegalovirus status using the catalog of TCR beta chain sequences. The source is immuneACCESS, and TCRdb retained only in-frame sequences with V and J called. Part of the clones is not carried over; for the studies checked, unresolved V genes explain less than half of this, and the remainder is unexplained. Clonal size and the V and J genes are those of that table, whereas D and trimming came from the DNA. Recorded for this sample are 170,000 or so clones; roughly 85% of them occurred a single time. The ten most abundant clones make up approximately 16% of the sample. The donors were included in the validation cohort of some 110 subjects, a group kept apart from the roughly 730-subject first cohort.

The sequencing sample was made of PBMCs. Recombination joined TRBV7-9 with TRBJ2-1, and TRBD1 aligns with 7 junction nucleotides. The TCR was taken from a man between 18 and 35 years old in good health and CMV-seropositive. The nucleotide sequence is TGTGCCAGCAGCCGACAGGGCAATGAGCAGTTCTTC. Translated, this gives CASSRQGNEQFF.